This TCR beta chain was obtained from a study of shared clonotypes between healthy human individuals. Whole-study results and caveats: Across subsets, estimated richness was generally greater for naive than for memory populations.

With 3 bases removed from V and 13 bases from J, the gap between germline ends came to 11 bases. The length of the CDR3 is 11 residues. CDR1 is SGHTA and CDR2 is FQGNSA in the germline V gene. On this clone itself: Its specificity is not known.

Using immunoSEQ multiplex PCR, the repertoire was profiled, and TCRdb retains in-frame clones only, with some absent. Seen here are more than 200,000 clones, over 50% observed once, and the top ten hold approximately 12%. The clonotype originates from a man younger than 45 in good health. The sequenced material came from memory CD4+ T cells sorted from blood. Subset described: CD45RA-negative fraction. This chain joins TRBV7-2 and TRBJ2-3; D is ambiguous. The CDR3 loop reads CASSFTPWEYF. Written as DNA, the CDR3 is TGTGCCAGCAGCTTTACGCCATGGGAGTATTTT.